Each of the 16 T cell receptor beta chains below was sequenced from the same sample in a study of T cell clonality in common variable immunodeficiency. TCRdb keeps only in-frame clones here, not all; method: immunoSEQ multiplex PCR. The sample yields about 52,000 clones, without any singletons. Sequenced material: peripheral blood mononuclear cells. Receptors were obtained from a person aged 18 to 70 in good health.

This clone was detected many times. The observed sequence ends 3 residues before the CDR3 terminus, with the missing tail filled in from the germline J gene. The chain recombines TRBV30 with TRBJ2-3; 8 bases align to TRBD2. From germline, CDR1 is GTSNPN and CDR2 SVGIG (reference sequence). The V gene end was trimmed by 4 bases and the J gene end by 2 bases; junction bases not matched to a gene: 2. This CDR3 has 13 amino acids. The sequenced part of the CDR3 DNA is TGTGCCTGGACTAGCGGGCTCACAGATACG. This codes for CAWTSGLTDT. The CDR3 in its entirety is CAWTSGLTDTQYF. The entire variable domain, with the rest obtained from reference TRBV30 and TRBJ2-3, is as follows: SQTIHQWPATLVQPVGSPLSLECTVEGTSNPNLYWYRQAAGRGLQLLFYSVGIGQISSEVPQNLSASRPQDRQFILSSKKLLLSDSGFYLCAWTSGLTDTQYFGPGTRLTVL.

This clone was observed many times. The CDR3 is cut off 3 residues early in the read; its end comes from the germline J gene. V usage is TRBV7-2 and J usage is TRBJ2-1, with 8 bases aligning to TRBD2. Trimming at V came to 6 bases and at J to 1 base, leaving 5 bases not matched to a gene. Germline lookup yields CDR1 SGHTA and CDR2 FQGNSA. The CDR3 spans 15 residues. The CDR3 reads CASRMSGGSYNEQFF. Partial CDR3 DNA: TGTGCCAGCAGAATGAGCGGGGGATCCTACAATGAG. The full variable domain, with the rest looked up from reference TRBV7-2 and TRBJ2-1, is GAGVSQSPSNKVTEKGKDVELRCDPISGHTALYWYRQSLGQGLEFLIYFQGNSAPDKSGLPSDRFSAERTGGSVSTLTIQRTQQEDSAVYLCASRMSGGSYNEQFFGPGTRLTVL.

This clone was counted only a few times. The observed sequence ends 3 residues before the CDR3 terminus, with the missing tail filled in from the germline J gene. The chain couples TRBV7-9 to TRBJ1-2, with TRBD1 as a possible D gene (6 bases). V was shortened by 1 base and J by 6 bases, with 12 bases between the two germline ends. The CDR3 length is 14 residues. CDR1 SEHNR and CDR2 FQNEAQ come from the germline V gene (reference sequence). The CDR3 sequence: CASSLDDRWDGYTF. CDR3 bases read: TGTGCCAGCAGCTTAGACGACAGGTGGGATGGC.

This clone was counted ten times or more. The CDR3 extends 3 residues past the end of the read, so its final part is completed from the germline J gene. This sequence joins TRBV10-3 and TRBJ1-1; 8 bases align to TRBD1. In germline, CDR1 is ENHRY, CDR2 SYGVKD. The CDR3 length is 14 residues. J was trimmed by 3 bases and V by 2 bases; bases with no gene match: 2. CDR3 bases read: TGTGCCATCAGTGAGCCGGACAGGGACACTGAA. It yields the protein CAISEPDRDTE. The full CDR3 is CAISEPDRDTEAFF.

This clone showed up just a few times. The sequence runs out 3 residues before the end of the CDR3; the remainder is reconstructed from the germline J gene. The rearrangement uses TRBV30 and TRBJ2-3; 12 positions agree with TRBD2. This CDR3 has 16 residues. Germline V gene data show CDR1 as GTSNPN and CDR2 as SVGIG (reference sequence). The part of the CDR3 DNA that was read is TGTGCCTGGAGTGGGTGGACTAGCGGGACAGGAGAGACG. This gives the protein CAWSGWTSGTGET. In full, the CDR3 is CAWSGWTSGTGETQYF.

This clone came up many times. The read ends 3 residues shy of where the CDR3 ends; the end is completed using the germline J gene. The chain joins TRBV5-1 to TRBJ2-1; tentatively, D is TRBD2 (5 bases). In germline, CDR1 is SGHRS, CDR2 YFSETQ. V dropped 0 bases and J dropped 1 base, with 11 bases sitting between them. The CDR3 runs to 16 residues. CDR3 loop: CASSLERGPSYNEQFF. The covered CDR3 bases are TGCGCCAGCAGCTTGGAGCGCGGGCCGTCCTACAATGAG.

This clone was observed many times. The read finishes 3 residues shy of the CDR3 end, and the germline J gene is used to complete it. The chain has TRBV13 and TRBJ2-7; TRBD1 aligns across 11 bases. V shed 5 bases and J 6 bases; nucleotides not matched to a gene: 9. Per the germline V gene, CDR1 is PRHDT and CDR2 is FYEKMQ (reference sequence). The CDR3 contains 15 residues. The CDR3 bases that were read are TGTGCCAGCAGCGGGGGACAGGGGGTAACCCTCGAG. Its protein is CASSGGQGVTLE. The whole CDR3 protein reads CASSGGQGVTLEQYF.

This clone was observed many times. The read ends 3 residues shy of where the CDR3 ends; the end is completed using the germline J gene. This chain uses TRBV18 with TRBJ2-3; D unresolved. Germline lookup yields CDR1 KGHSH and CDR2 LQKENI. The CDR3 has 12 amino acids. The V end was cut by 5 bases, the J end by 2 bases, with 5 bases between. This CDR3 is CASSSSTDTQYF. The DNA read from the CDR3 is TGTGCCAGCTCATCGTCCACAGATACG.

This clone came up many times. The read gets to within 3 residues of the CDR3 end, and the germline J gene fills in the rest. V is TRBV20-1 and J is TRBJ2-3; a weak D match, TRBD2 (6 bases). The CDR3 sequence is 15 residues long. In germline, CDR1 is DFQATT, CDR2 SNEGSKA (reference sequence). The CDR3 here is CTTHLAGHPSDTQYF. Incomplete CDR3 DNA: TGCACGACTCACCTGGCGGGGCATCCTTCAGATACG.

This clone was found many times. The read comes to an end 3 residues before the CDR3 does, leaving the germline J gene to fill in the end. V gene TRBV20-1 combines with J gene TRBJ1-1, with TRBD1 identical over 11 bases. The germline CDR1 and CDR2 sequences are DFQATT and SNEGSKA (reference sequence). The CDR3 is 17 residues long. V was clipped by 0 bases and J by 0 bases; unmatched bases: 6. CDR3 DNA (partial): TGCAGTGCTAGAGACGAAGGGGACAGGGGGATGAACACTGAA. Its protein is CSARDEGDRGMNTE. The entire CDR3 sequence reads CSARDEGDRGMNTEAFF.

This clone was picked up many times. The CDR3 extends 3 residues past the end of the read, so its final part is completed from the germline J gene. The rearrangement joins TRBV6-2 or TRBV6-3 to TRBJ2-5; possible D gene TRBD1, 5 bases. Trimming took 0 bases from V and 4 from J, leaving 9 bases between them. The CDR3 sequence is 14 residues long. The germline V gene has CDR1 MNHEY and CDR2 SVGEGT. Here the CDR3 reads CASSYSSQGETQYF. The DNA read from the CDR3 is TGTGCCAGCAGTTACTCGTCTCAGGGAGAGACC.

This clone occurred a few times. At one of its ends the junction is not consistent with the germline gene, which may arise from a read error. Read data end 3 residues before the CDR3 end; the end is taken from the germline J gene. The same CDR3 also results from other DNA sequences found in this sample. This chain joins TRBV7-9 and TRBJ1-3; perhaps TRBD1 as D (6 bases). The CDR3 extends over 14 amino acids. The germline V gene encodes CDR1 SEHNR and CDR2 FQNEAQ (reference sequence). CDR3 bases read: TGTGCCAGCAGCATGACAGGCTCTGGAAACACT. Protein: CASSMTGSGNT. The complete CDR3 sequence is CASSMTGSGNTIYF.

A remark on this clone: A read error is possible here, since a much larger clone lies one base away. The observed sequence ends 3 residues before the CDR3 terminus, with the missing tail filled in from the germline J gene. J is TRBJ2-3 and V is TRBV30, with 9 bases that match TRBD1. The CDR3 consists of 14 residues. Looked up from germline, CDR1 is GTSNPN and CDR2 is SVGIG (reference sequence). The sequenced CDR3 bases are TGTGCCTGGAGACAGGGGGCGAGCAATCAGCCG. It encodes CAWRQGASNQP. The whole CDR3 is CAWRQGASNQPQYF.

This clone was recorded many times. The CDR3 extends 3 residues past the end of the read, so its final part is completed from the germline J gene. The rearrangement links TRBV5-1 to TRBJ2-3; 7 bases align to TRBD2. The junction had 8 bases not matched to a gene; V was cut back by 4 bases and J by 6 bases. Germline CDR1 reads SGHRS; CDR2 reads YFSETQ. The CDR3 runs 14 residues. The part of the CDR3 DNA that was read is TGCGCCAGCAGCCCCGGGGGGAGTTTTGATACG. The encoded protein is CASSPGGSFDT. The full-length CDR3 reads as CASSPGGSFDTQYF. Looking up the rest from reference TRBV5-1 and TRBJ2-3 gives the full variable domain: KAGVTQTPRYLIKTRGQQVTLSCSPISGHRSVSWYQQTPGQGLQFLFEYFSETQRNKGNFPGRFSGRQFSNSRSEMNVSTLELGDSALYLCASSPGGSFDTQYFGPGTRLTVL.

This clone was found a few times. Coverage ceases 3 residues before the CDR3 finishes, and the germline J gene fills in the end. J is TRBJ1-1 and V is TRBV11-2; D remains unclear. The CDR3 has 15 amino acids. Trimming removed 4 bases from V and 0 bases from J, with 12 bases in between. Germline CDR1 SGHAT, CDR2 FQNNGV. This chain's CDR3 is CASSSLLGLNTEAFF. The sequenced part of the CDR3 DNA is TGTGCCAGCAGCTCCCTTTTAGGGCTGAACACTGAA.

This clone has a count of ten or more. The read falls 3 residues short of the CDR3 end, and the missing part is taken from the germline J gene. The chain joins TRBV30 to TRBJ2-1, with 7 positions matching TRBD2. CDR1 GTSNPN and CDR2 SVGIG come from the germline V gene (reference sequence). The CDR3 sequence is 15 residues long. Trimming removed 3 bases from V and 3 bases from J; junction bases left unmatched: 8. The CDR3 here is CAWRPRGGSYNEQFF. Incomplete CDR3 DNA: TGTGCCTGGAGGCCCCGAGGCGGGAGCTACAATGAG.